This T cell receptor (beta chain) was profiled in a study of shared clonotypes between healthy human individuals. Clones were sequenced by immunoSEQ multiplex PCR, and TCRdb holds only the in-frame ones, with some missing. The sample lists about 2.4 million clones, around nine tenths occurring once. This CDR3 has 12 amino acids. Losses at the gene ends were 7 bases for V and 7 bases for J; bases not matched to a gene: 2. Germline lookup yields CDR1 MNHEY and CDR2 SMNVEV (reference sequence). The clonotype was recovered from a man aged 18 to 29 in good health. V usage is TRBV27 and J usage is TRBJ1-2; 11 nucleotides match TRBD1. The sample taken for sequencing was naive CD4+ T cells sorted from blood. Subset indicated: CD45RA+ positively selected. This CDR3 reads CASKGQGGGYTF. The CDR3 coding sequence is TGTGCCAGCAAGGGACAGGGGGGTGGCTACACCTTC.